This is a list of T cell receptor beta chains from one sample in a study of blood T cells in healthy people across ages. Each CDR3 protein is one row after TCRdb ran MiXCR on the 5' RACE reads. The data show 650,000 to 950,000 distinct CDR3 sequences, around 43% seen once. The material sequenced was blood. These receptors were taken from a man in his 60s in good health. Both conserved end residues are part of each CDR3. The D gene is left open where the match is weak. Rows give clone size only sometimes, using once, few, many, or a class for an expanded clone.

clone size: -
D gene: TRBD2
V gene: TRBV12-3/TRBV12-4
J gene: TRBJ2-3
CDR3 DNA: TGTGCCAGCACCCCGGGGAGGGAAGCAGATACGCAGTATTTT
CDR3 protein: CASTPGREADTQYF

clone size: -
D gene: TRBD2
V gene: TRBV20-1
J gene: TRBJ2-3
CDR3 DNA: TGCAGTGCTGGACTAGCCGTCACAGATACGCAGTATTTT
CDR3 protein: CSAGLAVTDTQYF

clone size: -
D gene: -
V gene: TRBV12-3/TRBV12-4
J gene: TRBJ1-2
CDR3 DNA: TGTGCCAGCACCCCCGACCCAGGGGCCTATGGCTACACCTTC
CDR3 protein: CASTPDPGAYGYTF

clone size: -
D gene: -
V gene: TRBV5-1
J gene: TRBJ2-5
CDR3 DNA: TGCGCCAGCAGCTTGGCTGTGGTCAATGAGCAGTACTTC
CDR3 protein: CASSLAVVNEQYF

clone size: few
D gene: -
V gene: TRBV5-1
J gene: TRBJ2-1
CDR3 DNA: TGCGCCAGCAGCTTGGGTACGGGGTTTGAGCAGTTCTTC
CDR3 protein: CASSLGTGFEQFF

clone size: -
D gene: TRBD1
V gene: TRBV23-1
J gene: TRBJ2-7
CDR3 DNA: TGCGCCAGCAAGGACCGGGACAGGGAGCCCTCCGAGCAGTACTTC
CDR3 protein: CASKDRDREPSEQYF

clone size: many
D gene: -
V gene: TRBV12-3/TRBV12-4
J gene: TRBJ1-5
CDR3 DNA: TGTGCCAGCAGTTTAGAGGCAGGGGGCAATCAGCCCCAGCATTTT
CDR3 protein: CASSLEAGGNQPQHF

clone size: -
D gene: -
V gene: TRBV4-3
J gene: TRBJ2-7
CDR3 DNA: TGCGCCAGCAGCCAAGGCCCCTTCCCCAATGAGCAGTACTTC
CDR3 protein: CASSQGPFPNEQYF

clone size: -
D gene: -
V gene: TRBV7-9
J gene: TRBJ2-6
CDR3 DNA: TGTGCCAGCAGCTTAGACGATGTGGGGGAGACTGGGGCCAACGTCCTGACTTTC
CDR3 protein: CASSLDDVGETGANVLTF

clone size: -
D gene: TRBD2
V gene: TRBV15
J gene: TRBJ2-1
CDR3 DNA: TGTGCCACCAGCAGACTCACTAGCGGGGGACCCGAGGATTACAATGAGCAGTTCTTC
CDR3 protein: CATSRLTSGGPEDYNEQFF

clone size: medium-sized
D gene: TRBD1
V gene: TRBV18
J gene: TRBJ2-7
CDR3 DNA: TGTGCCAGCTCACCTCCCGGGACAGGTAGCCTATACGAGCAGTACTTC
CDR3 protein: CASSPPGTGSLYEQYF

clone size: few
D gene: -
V gene: TRBV6-2/TRBV6-3
J gene: TRBJ2-7
CDR3 DNA: TGTGCCAGCAGTTACATTGACTCCTACGAGCAGTACTTC
CDR3 protein: CASSYIDSYEQYF

clone size: -
D gene: -
V gene: TRBV7-2
J gene: TRBJ1-2
CDR3 DNA: TGTGCCAGCCTTCGCATGTGGGGGAACTATGGCTACACCTTC
CDR3 protein: CASLRMWGNYGYTF

clone size: -
D gene: -
V gene: TRBV30
J gene: TRBJ2-1
CDR3 DNA: TGTGCCTGGAGTGGGAGCTCCTACAATGAGCAGTTCTTC
CDR3 protein: CAWSGSSYNEQFF

clone size: many
D gene: TRBD1
V gene: TRBV4-3
J gene: TRBJ2-7
CDR3 DNA: TGCGCCAGCAGCCCGCAACAGGGGGACGAGCAGTACTTC
CDR3 protein: CASSPQQGDEQYF

clone size: -
D gene: -
V gene: TRBV6-2/TRBV6-3
J gene: TRBJ2-1
CDR3 DNA: TGTGCCAGCTGGGGGCAGGGAGGGTCCTACAATGAGCAGTTCTTC
CDR3 protein: CASWGQGGSYNEQFF

clone size: -
D gene: -
V gene: TRBV2
J gene: TRBJ2-5
CDR3 DNA: TGTGCCAGCAGGGGGGTGGAGACCCAGTACTTC
CDR3 protein: CASRGVETQYF